This T cell receptor (beta chain) derives from a study of CD4+ T cells in melanoma. Study-wide findings and caveats: Reportedly, melanoma neoantigen-specific CD4+ T cells showed varied differentiation states. CD8+ T cell, macrophage and B cell function reportedly correlated with neoantigen-specific CD4+ T cells.

The repertoire was sequenced with immunoSEQ multiplex PCR; TCRdb's copy has only in-frame clones and lacks some. The repertoire holds some 19,000 clones, with roughly 78% as singletons. The CDR3 spans 13 residues. Germline V gene data show CDR1 as SQVTM and CDR2 as ANQGSEA. V lost 6 bases to trimming and J lost 4 bases; unmatched junction nucleotides: 7. In regard to this clone: Its antigen is currently unknown.

The rearrangement joins TRBV29-1 to TRBJ1-1; TRBD1 aligns across 8 bases. The TCR comes from a human donor with melanoma. CDR3 DNA sequence: TGCAGCGTAGCCAGGGGGCTTAGCACTGAAGCTTTCTTT. Encoded protein: CSVARGLSTEAFF.